This T cell receptor beta chain appears in the sequencing data of a study of T cells in Graves' hyperthyroidism and ophthalmopathy. In this sample, this clonotype turned up many times. Its antigen is still unknown. Each 10 ml fresh peripheral blood draw supplied the PBMCs. Study conclusions and caveats: Using 13 V-J features, a model discriminated ophthalmopathy from stable hyperthyroidism. Among clonotypes expanded in thyroid above 0.001, most were also found in blood.

RNA transcripts provided the source from which TCR beta CDR3 regions were amplified. A set of HTBI primers served as the primers for a first-round RT-PCR of the TCR CDR3. TCRdb ran MiXCR on the multiplex PCR reads and lists one entry per CDR3 protein. The table lists hundreds of thousands of distinct CDR3 sequences, 12% to 15% of them singletons, with 10% in the top ten. The germline CDR1 and CDR2 sequences are DFQATT and SNEGSKA (reference sequence). V lost 5 bases and J 0 bases, leaving 10 bases between the germline ends. The CDR3 spans 14 residues. Sequencing was done on a sample of blood. The chain links TRBV20-1 to TRBJ1-4, with D hard to call. The clonotype originates from a young woman with Graves' hyperthyroidism. CDR3 DNA: TGCAGTGCTGAGGGCGCCGCAACTAATGAAAAACTGTTTTTT. This translates into CSAEGAATNEKLFF.